These 31 T cell receptor beta chains were sequenced from one sample in a study of shared clonotypes between healthy human individuals (TCRdb year 2020). The library relied on the immunoSEQ multiplex PCR assay. Imported from immuneACCESS, the table was reduced by TCRdb to in-frame sequences with V and J called. These copies leave out some clones; in studies compared against another copy, an unresolved V gene accounts for under half, and the cause of the remainder is not known. A total of roughly 2,000,000 clones appear in this sample, roughly 95% of them only once. Clones ranked in the top ten supply roughly 1.7% of the sample. For the CD8 naive samples, CD45RO-negative cells were positively selected for CCR7, yielding a CD45RA+CCR7+ population from which TemRA cells were excluded. Sequenced sample: naive CD8+ T cells from PBMCs. The sample's cell subset or site label, decoded: CD45RA+CCR7+. These receptor sequences come from a young man in good health. Some clones in this sample may be carry-over from other donors' samples.

V gene TRBV5-6 combines with J gene TRBJ2-7; D remains unclear. The CDR3 is 18 amino acids. CDR1 and CDR2 from the germline V gene are SGHDT and YYEEEE. Trimming took off 1 base at V and 3 bases at J, with 23 bases between the two ends. The DNA for the CDR3 is TGTGCCAGCAGCTTGCGTTCGACGGCAGTAGTACGGTTCTACGAGCAGTACTTC. Translating it yields CASSLRSTAVVRFYEQYF. The full variable domain, its missing parts supplied by reference TRBV5-6 and TRBJ2-7, is DAGVTQSPTHLIKTRGQQVTLRCSPKSGHDTVSWYQQALGQGPQFIFQYYEEEERQRGNFPDRFSGHQFPNYSSELNVNALLLGDSALYLCASSLRSTAVVRFYEQYFGPGTRLTVT.

The chain couples TRBV2 to TRBJ2-3; D may be TRBD1 (8 bases). Trimming stripped 5 bases from V and 6 bases from J, with 15 bases between. The CDR3 has 14 amino acids. The germline V gene encodes CDR1 SNHLY and CDR2 FYNNEI. CDR3 sequence (DNA): TGTGCCAGCAGTCAGGACAGGGAGGGCGATACGCAGTATTTT. This translates into CASSQDREGDTQYF. Supplemented by reference TRBV2 and TRBJ2-3, the full variable domain reads EPEVTQTPSHQVTQMGQEVILRCVPISNHLYFYWYRQILGQKVEFLVSFYNNEISEKSEIFDDQFSVERPDGSNFTLKIRSTKLEDSAMYFCASSQDREGDTQYFGPGTRLTVL.

The chain links TRBV6-1 to TRBJ1-1; TRBD1 might be the D (5 bases). The CDR3 loop spans 15 amino acids. Germline V lookup: CDR1 MNHNS, CDR2 SASEGT. V dropped 3 bases and J dropped 2 bases, with 13 bases sitting between them. This chain's CDR3 is CASSDSRGINTEAFF. The CDR3 DNA sequence: TGTGCCAGCAGTGACTCGAGGGGTATAAACACTGAAGCTTTCTTT.

V is TRBV15 and J is TRBJ2-1; D remains unclear. V gave up 6 bases and J gave up 0 bases, with 3 bases separating them. The CDR3 runs 12 residues. Germline values: CDR1 LNHNV, CDR2 YYDKDF (reference sequence). CDR3 in DNA: TGTGCCACCAGGGGCTCCTACAATGAGCAGTTCTTC. Its protein product is CATRGSYNEQFF.

The sample holds one count of this clone. The chain is built from TRBV28 and TRBJ1-4; tentative D call: TRBD1 (6 bases). V gave up 3 bases and J gave up 12 bases, with 14 bases separating them. CDR1 is MDHEN, CDR2 SYDVKM, per germline. CDR3 length equals 13 residues. CDR3 protein: CASSFTRQAQLFF. The CDR3 coding sequence is TGTGCCAGCAGTTTCACTCGACAGGCTCAACTGTTTTTT.

The V and J genes are TRBV2 and TRBJ2-5; 16 nucleotides match TRBD2. V shed 2 bases, J shed 3 bases, and the junction held 6 bases outside the gene matches. The CDR3 totals 18 residues. Germline loops: CDR1 SNHLY, CDR2 FYNNEI. The CDR3 DNA reads TGTGCCAGCAGTGAATTCCCGGGACTAGCGGGAGGGGAAGAGACCCAGTACTTC. The encoded protein is CASSEFPGLAGGEETQYF.

The chain uses TRBV25-1 and TRBJ1-2; no clear D gene. The CDR3 has 18 amino acids. V was pared by 3 bases and J by 3 bases, with 23 bases between. Germline assignment: CDR1 MGHDK and CDR2 SYGVNS. Here the CDR3 DNA reads TGTGCCAGCAGTGACAGAGGGTATAGTAGCGAGTGGGACTATGGCTACACCTTC. It is translated as CASSDRGYSSEWDYGYTF.

V gene TRBV19 combines with J gene TRBJ2-7; TRBD1 might be the D (6 bases). V lost 4 bases and J lost 5, with 12 bases in between. Germline V gives CDR1 LNHDA, CDR2 SQIVND (reference sequence). CDR3 length: 13 amino acids. As DNA, the CDR3 is TGTGCCAGTAGTACTTGGACAGCCCACGAGCAGTACTTC. This gives the protein CASSTWTAHEQYF.

The chain employs TRBV5-6 and TRBJ2-7; D may be TRBD1 or TRBD2 (5 bases each). The CDR3 runs 14 residues. Trimming took 4 bases from V and 0 from J, leaving 11 bases between them. The germline V gene encodes CDR1 SGHDT and CDR2 YYEEEE. CDR3 sequence: CASSAGDDSYEQYF. The CDR3 DNA reads as TGTGCCAGCAGCGCCGGGGACGACTCCTACGAGCAGTACTTC.

This chain's CDR3 is CASSLVPGGYEQYF. CDR3 nucleotide sequence: TGTGCCAGCAGTTTGGTGCCAGGGGGGTACGAGCAGTACTTC. The rearrangement links TRBV28 to TRBJ2-7, with D possibly matching TRBD1 (7 bases). Germline CDR1 is MDHEN and CDR2 is SYDVKM. V shed 3 bases and J shed 4 bases, with 13 bases lying between them. This CDR3 is 14 amino acids long.

The J gene is TRBJ2-5, the V gene TRBV5-6, with D hard to call. Germline CDR1 and CDR2: SGHDT and YYEEEE. V was trimmed by 4 bases and J by 1 base, leaving 20 bases between them. The CDR3 is made up of 17 amino acids. The CDR3 DNA is TGTGCCAGCAGCCCAATAGGGTTAGCCAATCCCCAAGAGACCCAGTACTTC. This gives the protein CASSPIGLANPQETQYF. Variable domain in full (rest from reference TRBV5-6 and TRBJ2-5): DAGVTQSPTHLIKTRGQQVTLRCSPKSGHDTVSWYQQALGQGPQFIFQYYEEEERQRGNFPDRFSGHQFPNYSSELNVNALLLGDSALYLCASSPIGLANPQETQYFGPGTRLLVL.

V is TRBV7-8 and J is TRBJ2-1, with 9 bases lining up with TRBD1. J was trimmed by 2 bases and V by 0 bases; bases with no gene match: 5. Germline CDR1 SGHVS, CDR2 FQNEAQ. CDR3 length: 17 residues. CDR3 sequence (DNA): TGTGCCAGCAGCTTAGCTCCGGGACAGGGCACCTACAATGAGCAGTTCTTC. Its translation: CASSLAPGQGTYNEQFF.

As for this clone: The sample contains more than one DNA sequence encoding this CDR3. The V gene is TRBV6-6, the J gene TRBJ1-1; D not certain. V was shortened by 0 bases and J by 2 bases, with 7 bases between the two germline ends. CDR3 length equals 14 residues. CDR1 MNHNY and CDR2 SVGAGI come from the germline V gene (reference sequence). CDR3 sequence (DNA): TGTGCCAGCAGTTACTCGAAAGGAAACACTGAAGCTTTCTTT. This translates into CASSYSKGNTEAFF.

For the CDR3, the DNA is TGTGCCAGCAGCCCACGGACTAGCGGGAGGGCGGGCAATGAGCAGTTCTTC. Translation gives CASSPRTSGRAGNEQFF. The chain links TRBV9 to TRBJ2-1; 15 nucleotides line up with TRBD2. Germline V CDR1 and CDR2: SGDLS, YYNGEE. CDR3 length: 17 amino acids. After removal of 4 bases from V and 6 bases from J, the junction contained 8 bases not matched to a gene.

The rearrangement joins TRBV27 to TRBJ2-7, with a tentative D call TRBD2 (5 bases). V lost 7 bases and J lost 6, with 16 bases in between. The CDR3 consists of 13 residues. The germline V gene encodes CDR1 MNHEY and CDR2 SMNVEV (reference sequence). As DNA, the CDR3 is TGTGCCAGCACTACATGGGCTAGCCGCGAGCAGTACTTC. The encoded protein is CASTTWASREQYF.

The J gene is TRBJ2-1, the V gene TRBV5-6; D perhaps matches TRBD1 (6 bases). Between the trimmed V and J ends, which lost 0 bases and 3 bases, there was a span of 10 bases. CDR3 length: 15 amino acids. From germline, CDR1 is SGHDT and CDR2 YYEEEE. The CDR3 reads CASSLGGPGYNEQFF. The CDR3 bases are TGTGCCAGCAGCTTGGGGGGGCCTGGCTACAATGAGCAGTTCTTC.

The chain combines TRBV2 with TRBJ2-3; 10 nucleotides align to TRBD1. With V trimmed by 6 bases and J by 4 bases, 7 bases remained unmatched. Looked up from germline, CDR1 is SNHLY and CDR2 is FYNNEI. The CDR3 runs to 15 residues. CDR3 in amino acids: CASSRDRGMSDTQYF. For the CDR3, the DNA is TGTGCCAGCAGCCGGGACAGGGGTATGTCAGATACGCAGTATTTT.

The V gene is TRBV19, the J gene TRBJ2-2; 11 bases map to TRBD2. J gave up 5 bases and V 6 bases, and 8 bases lay outside the gene matches. The CDR3 sequence is 16 residues long. Looked up from germline, CDR1 is LNHDA and CDR2 is SQIVND (reference sequence). The CDR3 bases are TGTGCCAGTAGGTCACTAGCGGGAGCGGGGACCGGGGAGCTGTTTTTT. Residues: CASRSLAGAGTGELFF.

J is TRBJ2-2 and V is TRBV6-5; 7 bases are a match to TRBD2. The CDR3 runs 16 residues. Germline assignment: CDR1 MNHEY and CDR2 SVGAGI. V lost 2 bases, J lost 4 bases, and 7 bases stayed unmatched. The CDR3 sequence is CASSYQGLGVTGELFF. CDR3 sequence (DNA): TGTGCCAGCAGTTACCAAGGACTAGGGGTCACCGGGGAGCTGTTTTTT.

The gene calls are TRBV27 and TRBJ2-7; D may be TRBD1 (6 bases). This CDR3 is 16 amino acids long. From germline, CDR1 is MNHEY and CDR2 SMNVEV (reference sequence). Trimming removed 7 bases from V and 2 bases from J, with 21 bases in between. The chain's CDR3 is CASTPSGGEDPYEQYF. DNA of the CDR3: TGTGCCAGCACCCCCTCTGGGGGCGAAGACCCCTACGAGCAGTACTTC.

With respect to this clone: The sample contains more than one DNA sequence encoding this CDR3. V is TRBV27 and J is TRBJ2-1, with 9 bases that match TRBD2. CDR3 length equals 15 residues. Germline V gene sequence: CDR1 MNHEY, CDR2 SMNVEV (reference sequence). V shed 5 bases and J 2 bases; nucleotides not matched to a gene: 4. In nucleotides, the CDR3 is TGTGCCAGCAGTCCATTAGCGGGAGCCTACAATGAGCAGTTCTTC. It specifies CASSPLAGAYNEQFF.

V and J are TRBV5-1 and TRBJ1-4, with D maybe TRBD1 (6 bases). CDR3 size: 15 residues. Trimming pared 6 bases from V and 3 bases from J, leaving 15 bases between. The germline CDR1 and CDR2 sequences are SGHRS and YFSETQ. The CDR3 loop reads CASTPVGTPNEKLFF. As DNA, the CDR3 is TGCGCCAGCACCCCGGTGGGGACACCTAATGAAAAACTGTTTTTT.

The chain is built from TRBV6-1 and TRBJ1-2; 9 bases match TRBD1. Germline trimming cut 5 bases from V and 6 bases from J; bases unmatched to any gene: 10. This CDR3 region has 15 residues. Germline loops: CDR1 MNHNS, CDR2 SASEGT. CDR3 sequence reads: CASSRTGTGFDGYTF. CDR3 in DNA: TGTGCCAGCAGTCGAACCGGGACAGGGTTCGATGGCTACACCTTC.

CDR3 sequence: CATNQGLEDYGYTF. CDR3 bases: TGTGCCACCAATCAGGGCCTGGAGGACTATGGCTACACCTTC. This chain joins TRBV19 and TRBJ1-2, with D possibly TRBD1 on 5 matching bases. Germline V CDR1 and CDR2: LNHDA, SQIVND (reference sequence). The CDR3 is 14 amino acids. V was clipped by 10 bases and J by 3 bases, with 18 bases between them.

The chain links TRBV28 to TRBJ1-2; D not resolved. There are 14 residues in the CDR3. V gave up 8 bases and J gave up 5 bases, with 18 bases separating them. Germline CDR1 reads MDHEN; CDR2 reads SYDVKM. In nucleotides, the CDR3 is TGTGCCAGCCTGGCCCCACCACGTCGATATGGCTACACCTTC. Amino acids: CASLAPPRRYGYTF.

The rearrangement joins TRBV2 to TRBJ1-1; 7 bases align to TRBD1. This CDR3 region has 15 residues. CDR1 is SNHLY, CDR2 FYNNEI, per germline. Unmatched junction bases numbered 6, after V lost 0 bases and J lost 5 bases. CDR3 nucleotide sequence: TGTGCCAGCAGTGAAGCTGGGCAGGACAGGACTGAAGCTTTCTTT. It encodes CASSEAGQDRTEAFF.

The chain joins TRBV5-1 to TRBJ2-7; a possible D gene is TRBD1 (5 bases). The CDR3 totals 15 residues. Germline V gene data show CDR1 as SGHRS and CDR2 as YFSETQ. The V end lost 0 bases, the J end lost 3 bases, and 13 bases lay between the germline ends. CDR3 amino acids: CASSLAATASYEQYF. The CDR3 nucleotides read TGCGCCAGCAGCTTGGCGGCGACAGCTAGCTACGAGCAGTACTTC.

The CDR3 DNA reads TGTGCCAGCAGCTTCTCCCCCGCACCTAGCGGGAGTCTCAATGAGCAGTTCTTC. This codes for CASSFSPAPSGSLNEQFF. V usage is TRBV11-2 and J usage is TRBJ2-1; TRBD2 aligns across 10 bases. In germline, CDR1 is SGHAT, CDR2 FQNNGV. Losses at the gene ends were 3 bases for V and 6 bases for J; bases not matched to a gene: 14. The CDR3 extends over 18 amino acids.

This chain uses TRBV27 with TRBJ2-7, with 10 bases lining up with TRBD2. The CDR3 totals 16 residues. V was pared by 5 bases and J by 1 base, with 8 bases of the junction left unmatched. Germline values: CDR1 MNHEY, CDR2 SMNVEV (reference sequence). The CDR3 loop reads CASSPLAGVKSYEQYF. CDR3 nucleotides: TGTGCCAGCAGTCCCCTAGCGGGAGTGAAATCCTACGAGCAGTACTTC.

This chain links TRBV7-7 with TRBJ2-1; 8 bases agree with TRBD2. Trimming cost V 5 bases and J 0 bases; bases outside gene matches: 15. The CDR3 extends over 19 amino acids. Germline CDR1 and CDR2: SSHAT and FNYEAQ (reference sequence). The CDR3 spells CASSPTGTRLSSSYNEQFF. The CDR3 region has the DNA TGTGCCAGCAGCCCAACCGGGACTAGACTCTCGAGCTCCTACAATGAGCAGTTCTTC.

Worth noting for this clone: The sample holds other DNA sequences that translate to the same CDR3. CDR3 in amino acids: CASSYSGEYEQYF. CDR3 bases: TGTGCCAGCAGTTACTCCGGGGAGTACGAGCAGTACTTC. The gene calls are TRBV6-5 and TRBJ2-7; tentative D call: TRBD2 (5 bases). The CDR3 loop spans 13 amino acids. V lost 0 bases, J lost 4 bases, and 7 bases lay in between. Germline V gives CDR1 MNHEY, CDR2 SVGAGI.